This T cell receptor beta chain was documented in a study of immune evolution from preneoplasia to lung adenocarcinoma. Study-wide points: Normal lung had highest clonality; later lesions appeared denser, more diverse. KRAS-mutant nodules had the highest T cell clonality.

To note about this clone: The antigen remains undetermined.

Profiled with immunoSEQ multiplex PCR; TCRdb holds only in-frame clones, not every one. This table holds around 6,600 clones, around 85% found once. The CDR3 length is 14 residues. With V trimmed by 6 bases and J by 3 bases, 4 bases remained unmatched. The germline V gene has CDR1 ENHRY and CDR2 SYGVKD. The genes are TRBV10-3 and TRBJ1-4; 7 nucleotides align to TRBD1. The TCR sequence derives from a person aged 50-75 years with lung adenocarcinoma. Sample: FFPE invasive lung adenocarcinoma tissue. The CDR3 loop reads CAISEGAANEKLFF. CDR3 DNA: TGTGCCATCAGCGAGGGGGCTGCTAATGAAAAACTGTTTTTT.